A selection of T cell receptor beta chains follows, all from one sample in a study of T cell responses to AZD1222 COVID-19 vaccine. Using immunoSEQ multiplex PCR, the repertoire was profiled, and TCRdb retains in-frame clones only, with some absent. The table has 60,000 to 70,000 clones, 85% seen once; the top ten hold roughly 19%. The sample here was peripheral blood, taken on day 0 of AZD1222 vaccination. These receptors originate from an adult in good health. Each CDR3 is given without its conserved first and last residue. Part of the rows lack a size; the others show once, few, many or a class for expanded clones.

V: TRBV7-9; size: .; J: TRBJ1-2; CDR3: ASSSAGGYT
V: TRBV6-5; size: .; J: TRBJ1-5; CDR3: ASRRQINQPQH
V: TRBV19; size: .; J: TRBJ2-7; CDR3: ASSIAGREQY
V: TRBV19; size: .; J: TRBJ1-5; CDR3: ASSTGHSNQPQH
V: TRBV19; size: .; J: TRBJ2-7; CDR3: ASSIGTGPRY
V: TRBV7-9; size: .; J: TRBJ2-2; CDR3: ASSPSLGLSANTGELF
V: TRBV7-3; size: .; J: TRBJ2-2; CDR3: ASSLGTVNTGELF
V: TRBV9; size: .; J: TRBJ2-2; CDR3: ASSVAPATGELF
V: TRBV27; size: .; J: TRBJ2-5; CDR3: ASKSTDQETQY
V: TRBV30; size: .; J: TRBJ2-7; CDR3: ALTQLGTGSYEQY
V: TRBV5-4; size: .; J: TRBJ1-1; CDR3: ASSYRGTEAF
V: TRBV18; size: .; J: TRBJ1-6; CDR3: ASSPLDRDSNNSPLH
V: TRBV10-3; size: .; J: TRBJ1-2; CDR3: AISEFRQGEDGYT
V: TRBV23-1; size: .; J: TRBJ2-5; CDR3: ASSRDRGSKTQY
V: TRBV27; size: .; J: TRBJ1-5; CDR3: ASTTHLGSNQPQH
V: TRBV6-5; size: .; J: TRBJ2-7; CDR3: ASSYSGQGAPNEQY
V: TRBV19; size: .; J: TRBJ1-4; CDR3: ASSPRDSLIATNEKLF
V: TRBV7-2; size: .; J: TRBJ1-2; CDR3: ASSFAPYGYT
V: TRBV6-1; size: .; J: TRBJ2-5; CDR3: ASSEVGGGQETQY
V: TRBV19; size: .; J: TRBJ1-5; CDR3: ASSPGSSFH
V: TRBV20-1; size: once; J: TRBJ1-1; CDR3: SAGTGKEAF
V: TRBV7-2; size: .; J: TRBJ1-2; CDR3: ASSSSNYGYT
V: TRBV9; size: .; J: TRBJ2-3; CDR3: ASSNPLGLEDTQY
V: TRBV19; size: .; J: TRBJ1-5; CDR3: ASSIARGNQPQH
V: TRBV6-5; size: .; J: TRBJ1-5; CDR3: ASSQSVGVGQPQH
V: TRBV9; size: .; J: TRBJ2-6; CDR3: ASSLGQGAIGANVLT
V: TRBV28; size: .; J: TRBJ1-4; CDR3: ASSQTGGGEKLF
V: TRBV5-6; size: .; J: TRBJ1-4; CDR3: ASSLAGQGGEKLF
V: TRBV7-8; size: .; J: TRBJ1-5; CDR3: ASSPWAGGGSNQPQH
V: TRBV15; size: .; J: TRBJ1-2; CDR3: ATSTRPGQPYGYT
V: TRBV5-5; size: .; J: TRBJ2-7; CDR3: ASSRQGADEQY
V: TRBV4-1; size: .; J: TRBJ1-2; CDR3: ASSQDWNYGYT
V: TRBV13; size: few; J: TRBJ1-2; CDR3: ASRLEGRAYGYT
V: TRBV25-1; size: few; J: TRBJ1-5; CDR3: ASSVGWQPQH
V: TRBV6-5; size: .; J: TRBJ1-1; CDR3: ASSYDRVGTEAF
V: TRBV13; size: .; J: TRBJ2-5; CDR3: ASSLVGLAGQETQY
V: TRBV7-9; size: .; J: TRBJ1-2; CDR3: ASSPGAGANYGYT
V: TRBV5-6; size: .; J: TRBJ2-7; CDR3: ASSSGQGLSYEQY
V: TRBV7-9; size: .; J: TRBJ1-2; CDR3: ASSPLRNREGGYT
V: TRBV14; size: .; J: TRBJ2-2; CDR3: ASSQLAGIGAGELF
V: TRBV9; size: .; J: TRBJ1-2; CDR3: ASSVGDRGYYGYT
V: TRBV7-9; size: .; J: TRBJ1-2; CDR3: ASIVLPPGNINGYT
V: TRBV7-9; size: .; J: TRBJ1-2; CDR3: ASSLGQSYGYT
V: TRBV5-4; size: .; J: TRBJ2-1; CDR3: ASSFGLAGGNEQF
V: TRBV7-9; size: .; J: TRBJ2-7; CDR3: ASSSRDIGSYEQY
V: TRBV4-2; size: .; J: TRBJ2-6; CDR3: ASSQDSQGLLVGANVLT
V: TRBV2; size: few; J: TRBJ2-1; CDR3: ARTKSGGSSYNEQF
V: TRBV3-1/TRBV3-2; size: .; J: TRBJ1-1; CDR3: ASSQAGTEAF
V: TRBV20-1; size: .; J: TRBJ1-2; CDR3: SASRAGITGGNGYT